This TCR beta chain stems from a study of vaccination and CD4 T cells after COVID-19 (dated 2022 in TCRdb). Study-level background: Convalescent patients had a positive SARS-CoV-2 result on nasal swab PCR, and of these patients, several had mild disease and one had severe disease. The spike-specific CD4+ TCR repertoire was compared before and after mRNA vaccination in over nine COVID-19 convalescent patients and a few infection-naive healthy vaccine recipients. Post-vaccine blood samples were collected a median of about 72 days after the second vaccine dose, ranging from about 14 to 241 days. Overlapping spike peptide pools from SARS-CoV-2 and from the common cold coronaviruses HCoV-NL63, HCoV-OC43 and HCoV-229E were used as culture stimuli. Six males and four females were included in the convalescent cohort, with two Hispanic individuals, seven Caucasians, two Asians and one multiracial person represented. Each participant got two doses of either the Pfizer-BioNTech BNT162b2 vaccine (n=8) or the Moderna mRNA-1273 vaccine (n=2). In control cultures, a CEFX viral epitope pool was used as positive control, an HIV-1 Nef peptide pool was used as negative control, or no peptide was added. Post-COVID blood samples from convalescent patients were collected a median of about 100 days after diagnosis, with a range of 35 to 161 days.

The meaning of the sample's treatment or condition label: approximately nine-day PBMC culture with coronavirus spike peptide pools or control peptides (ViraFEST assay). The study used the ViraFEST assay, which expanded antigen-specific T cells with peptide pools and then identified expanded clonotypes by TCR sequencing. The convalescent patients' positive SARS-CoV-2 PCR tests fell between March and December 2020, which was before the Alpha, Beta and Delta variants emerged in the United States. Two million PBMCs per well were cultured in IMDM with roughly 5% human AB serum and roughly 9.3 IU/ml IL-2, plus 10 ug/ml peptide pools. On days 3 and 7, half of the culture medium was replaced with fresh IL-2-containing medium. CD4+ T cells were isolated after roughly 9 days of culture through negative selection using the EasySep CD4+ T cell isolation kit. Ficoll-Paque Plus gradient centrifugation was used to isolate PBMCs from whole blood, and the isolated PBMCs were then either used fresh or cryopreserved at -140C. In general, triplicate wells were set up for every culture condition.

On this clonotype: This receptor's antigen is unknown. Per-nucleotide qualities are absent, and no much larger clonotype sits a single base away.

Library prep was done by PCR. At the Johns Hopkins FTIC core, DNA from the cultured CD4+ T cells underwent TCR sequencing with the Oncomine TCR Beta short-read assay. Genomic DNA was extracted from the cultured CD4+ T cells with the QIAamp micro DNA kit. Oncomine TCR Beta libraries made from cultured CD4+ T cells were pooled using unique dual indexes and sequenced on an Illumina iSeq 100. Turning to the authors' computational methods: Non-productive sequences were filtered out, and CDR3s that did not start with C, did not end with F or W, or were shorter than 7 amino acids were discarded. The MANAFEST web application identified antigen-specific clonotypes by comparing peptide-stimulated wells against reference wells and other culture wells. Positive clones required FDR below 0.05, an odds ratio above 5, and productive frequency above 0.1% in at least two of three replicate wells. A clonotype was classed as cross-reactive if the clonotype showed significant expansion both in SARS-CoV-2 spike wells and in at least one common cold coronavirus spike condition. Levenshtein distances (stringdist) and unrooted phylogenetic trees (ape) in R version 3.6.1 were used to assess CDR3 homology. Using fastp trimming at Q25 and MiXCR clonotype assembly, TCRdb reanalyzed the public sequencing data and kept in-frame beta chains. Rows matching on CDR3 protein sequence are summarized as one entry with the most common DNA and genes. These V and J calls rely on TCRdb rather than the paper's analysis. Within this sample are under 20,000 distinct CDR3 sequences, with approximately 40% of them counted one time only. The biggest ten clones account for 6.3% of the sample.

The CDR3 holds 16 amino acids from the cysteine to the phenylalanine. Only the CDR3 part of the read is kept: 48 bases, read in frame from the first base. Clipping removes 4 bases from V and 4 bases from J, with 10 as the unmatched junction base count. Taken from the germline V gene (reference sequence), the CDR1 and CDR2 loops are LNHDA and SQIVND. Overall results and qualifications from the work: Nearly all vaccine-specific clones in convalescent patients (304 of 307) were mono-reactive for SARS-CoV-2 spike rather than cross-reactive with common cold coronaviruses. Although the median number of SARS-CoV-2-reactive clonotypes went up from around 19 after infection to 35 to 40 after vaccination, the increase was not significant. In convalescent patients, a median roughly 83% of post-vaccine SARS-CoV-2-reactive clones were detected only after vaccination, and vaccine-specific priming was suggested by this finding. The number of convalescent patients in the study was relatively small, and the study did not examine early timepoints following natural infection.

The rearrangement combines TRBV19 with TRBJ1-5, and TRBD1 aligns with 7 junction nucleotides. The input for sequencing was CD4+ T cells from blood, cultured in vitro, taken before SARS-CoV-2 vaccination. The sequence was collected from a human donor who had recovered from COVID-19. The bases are TGTGCCAGTAGTACGACGGGACAGCCAAGAAATCAGCCCCAGCATTTT. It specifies CASSTTGQPRNQPQHF. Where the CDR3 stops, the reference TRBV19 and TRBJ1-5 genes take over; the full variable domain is DGGITQSPKYLFRKEGQNVTLSCEQNLNHDAMYWYRQDPGQGLRLIYYSQIVNDFQKGDIAEGYSVSREKKESFPLTVTSAQKNPTAFYLCASSTTGQPRNQPQHFGDGTRLSIL.